These 30 T cell receptor beta chains came from one sample sequenced in a study of blood T cell repertoires in COVID-19. This table comes from immunoSEQ multiplex PCR, and its TCRdb copy is limited to in-frame clones, with some not included. The table records about 190,000 clones, roughly 84% of them present only once. The specimen sequenced was PBMCs or T cells enriched from blood (not recorded which). The receptors come from a young woman who had been exposed to COVID-19.

The chain carries TRBV6-2 or TRBV6-3 and TRBJ1-1, with D hard to call. There are 12 residues in the CDR3. Between the trimmed V and J ends, which lost 6 bases and 11 bases, there was a span of 16 bases. The germline V gene encodes CDR1 MNHEY and CDR2 SVGEGT. The CDR3 loop reads CASSTPGGVAFF. The DNA for the CDR3 is TGTGCCAGCAGCACCCCCGGCGGAGTCGCTTTCTTT.

The chain links TRBV3-1 (or the pseudogene TRBV3-2) to TRBJ2-1; the match to TRBD2 covers 8 bases. Germline values: CDR1 LGHDT, CDR2 YNNKEL (reference sequence). The length of the CDR3 is 15 residues. J lost 0 bases, V lost 4 bases, and 2 bases had no gene match. DNA of the CDR3: TGTGCCAGCAGCCCAGGGACTAGCTCCTACAATGAGCAGTTCTTC. Encoded protein: CASSPGTSSYNEQFF.

V usage is TRBV6-1 and J usage is TRBJ2-7, with 7 bases aligning to TRBD1. This CDR3 comprises 14 residues. With V trimmed by 1 base and J by 3 bases, 3 bases remained unmatched. Germline V gene data show CDR1 as MNHNS and CDR2 as SASEGT. The CDR3 nucleotides read TGTGCCAGCAGTGAAGAGGACAGGTACTACGAGCAGTACTTC. As protein: CASSEEDRYYEQYF.

The chain employs TRBV15 and TRBJ1-2; 7 nucleotides align to TRBD1. CDR3 length: 14 amino acids. The V segment lost 4 bases and the J segment 5 bases; nucleotides outside the gene matches: 7. Germline loops: CDR1 LNHNV, CDR2 YYDKDF (reference sequence). CDR3 in DNA: TGTGCCACCAGCAACACCGGGACAGAATATGGCTACACCTTC. Translated, it gives CATSNTGTEYGYTF.

The chain uses TRBV27 and TRBJ1-1; 10 nucleotides agree with TRBD1. V trimming: 3 bases; J trimming: 4 bases; junction bases outside the gene matches: 2. The CDR3 totals 14 residues. Germline V CDR1 and CDR2: MNHEY, SMNVEV (reference sequence). The CDR3 nucleotides read TGTGCCAGCAGTTTGGGACAGGGGACCACTGAAGCTTTCTTT. This gives the protein CASSLGQGTTEAFF.

This rearrangement joins TRBV7-9 to TRBJ1-1, with TRBD1 matching 11 bases. CDR1 and CDR2 from the germline V gene are SEHNR and FQNEAQ (reference sequence). V shed 9 bases, J shed 5 bases, and the junction held 11 bases outside the gene matches. The CDR3 runs 15 residues. The CDR3 here is CASTWTGGANTEAFF. As DNA, the CDR3 is TGTGCCAGTACGTGGACAGGGGGCGCAAATACTGAAGCTTTCTTT.

The V and J genes are TRBV3-1 (or the pseudogene TRBV3-2) and TRBJ2-5, with a possible D match to TRBD1 (5 bases). This CDR3 is built from 13 residues. The V gene's germline CDR1 is LGHDT and CDR2 YNNKEL (reference sequence). Trimming removed 6 bases from V and 2 bases from J, with 10 bases in between. For the CDR3, the DNA is TGTGCCAGCAGAGGGCGGACACAAGAGACCCAGTACTTC. Translation gives CASRGRTQETQYF.

The V and J genes are TRBV13 and TRBJ1-2, with 8 bases lining up with TRBD1. With 3 bases clipped from V and 5 bases from J, the junction kept 8 bases outside the gene matches. The CDR3 spans 15 residues. Germline values: CDR1 PRHDT, CDR2 FYEKMQ (reference sequence). The CDR3 spells CASSLGQWDRYGYTF. The CDR3 nucleotides are TGTGCCAGCAGCTTGGGTCAATGGGACAGGTATGGCTACACCTTC. Full variable domain (missing parts from reference TRBV13 and TRBJ1-2): AAGVIQSPRHLIKEKRETATLKCYPIPRHDTVYWYQQGPGQDPQFLISFYEKMQSDKGSIPDRFSAQQFSDYHSELNMSSLELGDSALYFCASSLGQWDRYGYTFGSGTRLTVV.

The chain carries TRBV9 and TRBJ2-1; D uncertain. V lost 0 bases and J 7 bases, leaving 8 bases between the germline ends. This CDR3 comprises 13 residues. The germline CDR1 and CDR2 sequences are SGDLS and YYNGEE. CDR3 amino acids: CASSVGHINEQFF. CDR3 sequence (DNA): TGTGCCAGCAGCGTAGGACACATAAATGAGCAGTTCTTC.

V and J are TRBV2 and TRBJ2-3; D may be TRBD1 (5 bases). The V gene's germline CDR1 is SNHLY and CDR2 FYNNEI. The CDR3 is 13 amino acids. Trimming cost V 6 bases and J 2 bases, with 9 bases left between them. The CDR3, as DNA: TGTGCCAGCAGCCCGACAGTCACAGATACGCAGTATTTT. Residues: CASSPTVTDTQYF.

The chain carries TRBV7-6 and TRBJ2-1, with 10 bases identical to TRBD1. Germline V gene sequence: CDR1 SGHVS, CDR2 FNYEAQ. The CDR3 covers 15 residues. Germline trimming cut 7 bases from V and 2 bases from J; bases unmatched to any gene: 5. This chain's CDR3 is CASTLGQGTYNEQFF. As DNA, the CDR3 is TGTGCCAGCACCTTGGGACAGGGGACCTACAATGAGCAGTTCTTC.

This clone was detected only a few times. The chain recombines TRBV2 with TRBJ2-1; D call uncertain. Germline V gene sequence: CDR1 SNHLY, CDR2 FYNNEI. CDR3 size: 14 residues. Trimming left V 3 bases short and J 5 bases short, with 11 bases between. CDR3 residues: CASSDPNRHNEQFF. The CDR3 region has the DNA TGTGCCAGCAGTGACCCCAACAGACACAATGAGCAGTTCTTC.

This chain connects TRBV25-1 to TRBJ2-5, with D unclear. Germline V gives CDR1 MGHDK, CDR2 SYGVNS. Deletions cut 3 bases from V and 4 bases from J, with 9 bases between. CDR3 size: 13 residues. CDR3 residues: CASSESVPETQYF. The CDR3 coding sequence is TGTGCCAGCAGTGAGTCGGTTCCAGAGACCCAGTACTTC.

The V and J genes are TRBV6-5 and TRBJ2-4; 7 bases map to TRBD1. The CDR3 contains 14 residues. Germline V gene lookup returns CDR1 MNHEY and CDR2 SVGAGI. V shed 2 bases and J 10 bases; nucleotides not matched to a gene: 8. Here the CDR3 reads CASSYTNLDRIQYF. CDR3 DNA sequence: TGTGCCAGCAGTTACACAAACCTGGACAGGATTCAGTACTTC.

The V call is TRBV6-5, the J call TRBJ2-3; 7 nucleotides match TRBD2. Trimming at V came to 2 bases and at J to 1 base, leaving 6 bases not matched to a gene. CDR3 size: 16 residues. From germline, CDR1 is MNHEY and CDR2 SVGAGI. CDR3: CASSYPAAGGTDTQYF. CDR3 in DNA: TGTGCCAGCAGTTACCCGGCGGCGGGGGGCACAGATACGCAGTATTTT.

The chain carries TRBV6-4 and TRBJ1-1; D is unclear. The germline CDR1 and CDR2 sequences are MRHNA and SNTAGT. With 0 bases removed from V and 1 base from J, the gap between germline ends came to 6 bases. This CDR3 spans 14 amino acids. The CDR3 reads CASSDSARNTEAFF. CDR3 sequence (DNA): TGTGCCAGCAGTGACTCGGCTAGGAACACTGAAGCTTTCTTT.

The table lists this clone with a count of one. The genes are TRBV11-2 and TRBJ2-5; D is ambiguous. Germline V gene data show CDR1 as SGHAT and CDR2 as FQNNGV. CDR3 size: 11 residues. The V gene lost 1 base and the J gene lost 6 bases, with 3 bases spanning the gap. The chain's CDR3 is CASSLAKTQYF. CDR3 bases: TGTGCCAGCAGCTTAGCAAAGACCCAGTACTTC.

The chain employs TRBV27 and TRBJ1-6; 9 bases line up with TRBD1. J gave up 9 bases and V 7 bases, and 10 bases lay outside the gene matches. Germline V gives CDR1 MNHEY, CDR2 SMNVEV (reference sequence). The CDR3 totals 15 residues. CDR3 loop: CASTLHTGGASPLHF. CDR3 DNA sequence: TGTGCCAGCACCCTTCATACAGGGGGCGCTTCACCCCTCCACTTT.

About this clone itself: Other nucleotide sequences in the sample specify the same CDR3. The chain has TRBV7-9 and TRBJ2-5, with D possibly being TRBD2 (6 bases). Germline CDR1 is SEHNR and CDR2 is FQNEAQ (reference sequence). Trimming took 0 bases from V and 5 from J, leaving 7 bases between them. CDR3 length equals 13 residues. CDR3: CASSLAGGETQYF. The CDR3 nucleotides read TGTGCCAGCAGCTTAGCTGGGGGGGAGACCCAGTACTTC.

The J gene is TRBJ1-1, the V gene TRBV29-1; D gene ambiguous. Trimming left V 6 bases short and J 6 bases short, with 11 bases between. CDR1 SQVTM and CDR2 ANQGSEA come from the germline V gene. The CDR3 length is 11 residues. The CDR3 DNA follows: TGCAGCGTCTTCCCGAGCGCTGAAGCTTTCTTT. Amino acid sequence: CSVFPSAEAFF.

A remark on this clone: One junction end disagrees with the germline gene, perhaps due to a read error. This chain uses TRBV7-7 with TRBJ2-5; 16 nucleotides line up with TRBD2. This CDR3 contains 16 residues. The germline V gene has CDR1 SSHAT and CDR2 FNYEAQ (reference sequence). Written as DNA, the CDR3 is TGTGCTAGCAGCATCGGGACTAGCGGGGGGGTAGAGACCCAGTACTTC. This encodes CASSIGTSGGVETQYF.

The chain employs TRBV18 and TRBJ1-4; 9 positions match TRBD1. Germline trimming cut 3 bases from V and 8 bases from J; bases unmatched to any gene: 7. The CDR3 runs 15 residues. The germline V gene has CDR1 KGHSH and CDR2 LQKENI. CDR3 residues: CASSPGQGRWEKLFF. CDR3 nucleotide sequence: TGTGCCAGCTCACCGGGACAGGGAAGGTGGGAAAAACTGTTTTTT.

In DNA form, the CDR3 reads TGTGCCAGCAGAAGACTAGCGGGGGGTCCGCAGCAGTACTTC. Encoded protein: CASRRLAGGPQQYF. V gene TRBV2 combines with J gene TRBJ2-7; 13 bases are shared with TRBD2. Germline V CDR1 and CDR2: SNHLY, FYNNEI. The CDR3 covers 14 residues. V lost 6 bases and J lost 8; bases outside the gene matches: 7.

J is TRBJ1-1 and V is TRBV19; 12 nucleotides line up with TRBD1. The length of the CDR3 is 17 residues. V shed 5 bases, J shed 0 bases, and the junction held 7 bases outside the gene matches. The V gene's germline CDR1 is LNHDA and CDR2 SQIVND (reference sequence). In DNA form, the CDR3 reads TGTGCCAGTAGTCTGACCGGGACAGGGGGCGTGAACACTGAAGCTTTCTTT. The encoded protein is CASSLTGTGGVNTEAFF.

The CDR3 here is CASSERQAGLDEQFF. In DNA form, the CDR3 reads TGTGCCAGCAGTGAAAGACAGGCCGGTTTGGATGAGCAGTTCTTC. V usage is TRBV6-1 and J usage is TRBJ2-1, with a weak D call TRBD1 (6 bases). Trimming took off 2 bases at V and 8 bases at J, with 16 bases between the two ends. This CDR3 region has 15 residues. Germline lookup yields CDR1 MNHNS and CDR2 SASEGT.

V usage is TRBV10-2 and J usage is TRBJ1-1, with D unclear. Trimming left V 2 bases short and J 3 bases short, with 7 bases between. Germline CDR1 WSHSY, CDR2 SAAADI. The CDR3 covers 13 residues. CDR3 coding DNA: TGCGCCAGCAGTGAGGACACGGACACTGAAGCTTTCTTT. It is translated as CASSEDTDTEAFF.

V gene TRBV29-1 combines with J gene TRBJ1-2; no reliable D call. This CDR3 has 12 residues. The V gene lost 4 bases and the J gene lost 4 bases, with 10 bases spanning the gap. The germline CDR1 and CDR2 sequences are SQVTM and ANQGSEA. This CDR3 is CSVVRESYGYTF. The CDR3 bases are TGCAGCGTTGTCCGGGAAAGCTATGGCTACACCTTC. Together with reference TRBV29-1 and TRBJ1-2, the CDR3 gives the full variable domain: SAVISQKPSRDICQRGTSLTIQCQVDSQVTMMFWYRQQPGQSLTLIATANQGSEATYESGFVIDKFPISRPNLTFSTLTVSNMSPEDSSIYLCSVVRESYGYTFGSGTRLTVV.

V gene TRBV2 combines with J gene TRBJ1-1; perhaps TRBD1 as D (5 bases). V was trimmed by 5 bases and J by 0 bases, leaving 10 bases between them. The CDR3 is 14 residues long. CDR1 SNHLY and CDR2 FYNNEI come from the germline V gene. CDR3 DNA sequence: TGTGCCAGCAGTCGACAGCTCATGAACACTGAAGCTTTCTTT. It yields the protein CASSRQLMNTEAFF.

The chain combines TRBV7-2 with TRBJ1-5, with D maybe TRBD1 (5 bases). CDR1 is SGHTA and CDR2 is FQGNSA in the germline V gene. V was cut by 1 base and J by 4 bases, with 11 bases left in between. The CDR3 has 15 amino acids. This chain's CDR3 is CASSLEGAWNQPQHF. The CDR3 DNA sequence: TGTGCCAGCAGCTTAGAAGGGGCATGGAATCAGCCCCAGCATTTT. The complete variable domain, with remaining parts taken from reference TRBV7-2 and TRBJ1-5, reads GAGVSQSPSNKVTEKGKDVELRCDPISGHTALYWYRQSLGQGLEFLIYFQGNSAPDKSGLPSDRFSAERTGGSVSTLTIQRTQQEDSAVYLCASSLEGAWNQPQHFGDGTRLSIL.

The gene calls are TRBV9 and TRBJ1-2, with TRBD1 matching 10 bases. The CDR3 consists of 19 residues. Losses at the gene ends were 0 bases for V and 7 bases for J; bases not matched to a gene: 18. Germline loops: CDR1 SGDLS, CDR2 YYNGEE. This chain's CDR3 is CASSVASGTGAYQAGGYTF. CDR3 nucleotide sequence: TGTGCCAGCAGCGTAGCCTCTGGGACAGGGGCTTATCAAGCTGGTGGCTACACCTTC.